There are a few counts of the clone carrying this TCR beta chain. Its antigen remains unidentified. This entry comes from a study of OX40 agonist ivuxolimab in advanced cancers. Regarding the study as a whole: There were, on average, more expanded clones in CD8+ T cells than in CD4+.

Trimming stripped 2 bases from V and 12 bases from J, with 19 bases between. Germline V gene lookup returns CDR1 MNHNS and CDR2 SASEGT. The CDR3 loop spans 14 amino acids. Clones were read by immunoSEQ multiplex PCR, and TCRdb kept only the in-frame ones, dropping some. The sample includes some 74,000 clones, roughly 82% of them seen just once. The sequencing used CD4+ or CD8+ T cells sorted from blood, collected in a trial of the OX40 agonist ivuxolimab. The receptor comes from an adult with an advanced solid tumor such as melanoma, head and neck, liver or kidney cancer. The chain links TRBV6-1 to TRBJ1-1; TRBD1 might be the D (5 bases). The DNA for the CDR3 is TGTGCCAGCAGTGAAAGAGGGGAGGCCAGGCAAACTTTCTTT. Its protein is CASSERGEARQTFF.